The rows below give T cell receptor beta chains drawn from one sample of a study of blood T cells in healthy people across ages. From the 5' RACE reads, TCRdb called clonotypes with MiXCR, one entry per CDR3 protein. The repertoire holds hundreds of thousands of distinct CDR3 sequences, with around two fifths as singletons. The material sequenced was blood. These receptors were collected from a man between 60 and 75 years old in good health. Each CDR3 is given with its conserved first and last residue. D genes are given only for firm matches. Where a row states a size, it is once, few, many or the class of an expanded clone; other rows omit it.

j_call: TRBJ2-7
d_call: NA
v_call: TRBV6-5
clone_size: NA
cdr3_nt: TGTGCCAGCAGTTACTACCTACAGGGCTCCTACGAGCAGTACTTC
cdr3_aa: CASSYYLQGSYEQYF

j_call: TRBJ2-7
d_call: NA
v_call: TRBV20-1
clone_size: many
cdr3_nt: TGCAGTGCTAATAGAGTGCGGGGGCTCTACGAGCAGTACTTC
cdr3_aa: CSANRVRGLYEQYF

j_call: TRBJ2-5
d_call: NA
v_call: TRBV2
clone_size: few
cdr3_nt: TGTGCCAGCAGTGAGTCCGGTCGCGGCGCCCGATGGGAGACCCAGTACTTC
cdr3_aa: CASSESGRGARWETQYF

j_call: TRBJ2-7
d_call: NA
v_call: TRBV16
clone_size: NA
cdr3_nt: TGTGCCAGCAGCCCCGCCCCGGGGCCCTTGGGTCGCGAGCAGTACTTC
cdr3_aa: CASSPAPGPLGREQYF

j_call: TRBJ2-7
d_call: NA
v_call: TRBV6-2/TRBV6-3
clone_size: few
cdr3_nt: TGTGCCAGCACCTTCACGAGGGGGGCGTTCAGCTACGAGCAGTACTTC
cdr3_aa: CASTFTRGAFSYEQYF

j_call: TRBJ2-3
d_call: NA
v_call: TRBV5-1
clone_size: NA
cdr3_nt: TGCGCCAGCCGTAACGGTGCTAGCACAGATACGCAGTATTTT
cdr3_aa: CASRNGASTDTQYF

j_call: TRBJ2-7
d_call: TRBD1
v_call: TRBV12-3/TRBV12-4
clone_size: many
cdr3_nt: TGTGCCAGCAGTCCGGGACAGGGATCCAACGAGCAGTACTTC
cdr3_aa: CASSPGQGSNEQYF

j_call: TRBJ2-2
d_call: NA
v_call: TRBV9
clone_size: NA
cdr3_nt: TGTGCCAGCAGCCCCCGACAGAGTAGTGCCGGGGAGCTGTTTTTT
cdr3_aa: CASSPRQSSAGELFF

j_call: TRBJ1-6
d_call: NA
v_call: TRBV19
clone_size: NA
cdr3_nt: TGTGCCAGTAGGGCTTTCGTGGAACCTCAGTCGAGCTCCTATAATTCACCCCTCCACTTT
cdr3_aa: CASRAFVEPQSSSYNSPLHF

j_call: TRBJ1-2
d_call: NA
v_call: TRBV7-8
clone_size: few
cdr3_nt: TGTGCCAGCAGCTTAGTCATGGGGCGCTACACCTTC
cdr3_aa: CASSLVMGRYTF

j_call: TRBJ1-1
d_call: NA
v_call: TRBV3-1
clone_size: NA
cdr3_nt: TGTGCCACCCAGCATAATCTGGGCGAAGCTTTCTTT
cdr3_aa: CATQHNLGEAFF

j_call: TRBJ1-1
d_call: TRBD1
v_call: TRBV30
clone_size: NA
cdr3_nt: TGTGCCTTTACCCCCGGGACAGGGGTAACTGAAGCTTTCTTT
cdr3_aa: CAFTPGTGVTEAFF

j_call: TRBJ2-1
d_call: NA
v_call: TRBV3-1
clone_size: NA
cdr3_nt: TGTGCCAGCAGCCAAGATAGACCGAGCTCCTACAATGAGCAGTTCTTC
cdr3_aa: CASSQDRPSSYNEQFF

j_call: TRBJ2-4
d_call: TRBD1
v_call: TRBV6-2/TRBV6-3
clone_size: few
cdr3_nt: TGTGCCAGCAGGGAGACAGGGCGCGGAACCAAAAACATTCAGTACTTC
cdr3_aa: CASRETGRGTKNIQYF

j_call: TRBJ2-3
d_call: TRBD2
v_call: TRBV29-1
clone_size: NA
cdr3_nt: TGCAGCGTTGAAAGTAGCGGGGGGGCCCCAAGCACAGATACGCAGTATTTT
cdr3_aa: CSVESSGGAPSTDTQYF

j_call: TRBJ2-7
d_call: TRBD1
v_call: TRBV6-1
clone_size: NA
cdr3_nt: TGTGCCAGCAGTGCCATGACAGGGTTCGGATCCTACGAGCAGTACTTC
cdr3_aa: CASSAMTGFGSYEQYF

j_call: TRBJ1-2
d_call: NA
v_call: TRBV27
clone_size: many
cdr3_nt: TGTGCCAGCAGTCCCCGGGGAGCTAACTATGGCTACACCTTC
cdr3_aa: CASSPRGANYGYTF

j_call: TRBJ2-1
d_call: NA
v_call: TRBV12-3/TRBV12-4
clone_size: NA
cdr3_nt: TGTGCCAGCAGTTTATTCGGGTCGGGGACCCTTTTTGAGCAGTTCTTC
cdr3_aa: CASSLFGSGTLFEQFF

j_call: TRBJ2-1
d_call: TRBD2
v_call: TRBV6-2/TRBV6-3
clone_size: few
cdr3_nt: TGTGCCAGCAGTTATGTCGGGGGGGGCAATGAGCAGTTCTTC
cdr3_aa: CASSYVGGGNEQFF

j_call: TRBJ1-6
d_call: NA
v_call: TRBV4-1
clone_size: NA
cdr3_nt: TGCGCCAGCAGCCAAGAGCCCGGACGAGCCCTCCACTTT
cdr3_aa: CASSQEPGRALHF

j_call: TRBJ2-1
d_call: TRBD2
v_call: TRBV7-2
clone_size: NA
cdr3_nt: TGTGCCAGCAGCTTCCCCCGGGGGACTAGGCAGGAAAATGAGCAGTTCTTC
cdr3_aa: CASSFPRGTRQENEQFF

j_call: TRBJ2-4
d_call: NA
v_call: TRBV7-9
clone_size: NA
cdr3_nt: TGTGCCAGCAGCTCCCTGCGAGCCAAAAACATTCAGGACTTC
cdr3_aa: CASSSLRAKNIQDF

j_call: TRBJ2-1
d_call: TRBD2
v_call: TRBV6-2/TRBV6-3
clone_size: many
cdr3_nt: TGTGCCAGCAGTCGACTAGCGGGGGGCAATGAGCAGTTCTTC
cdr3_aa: CASSRLAGGNEQFF

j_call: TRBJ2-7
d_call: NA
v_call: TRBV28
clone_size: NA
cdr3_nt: TGTGCCACCTCGGCCGACACCCTGGTGGACGAGCAGTACTTC
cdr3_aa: CATSADTLVDEQYF

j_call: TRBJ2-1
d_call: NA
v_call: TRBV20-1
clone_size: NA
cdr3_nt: TGCAGTGCCCCACGGCCAGGGAGAGAGACCCAGTTCTTC
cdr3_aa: CSAPRPGRETQFF